This T cell receptor (beta chain) was captured by sequencing in a study of Graves' ophthalmopathy and Graves' hyperthyroidism. Study background: In this cohort's terms, stable hyperthyroidism meant no ophthalmopathy by 18 months of follow-up.

The authors amplified TCR beta CDR3 regions from RNA transcripts. Second-round multiplex PCR came after a first-round RT-PCR that employed HTBI primers. TCRdb reprocessed the multiplex PCR reads with MiXCR, giving one entry per CDR3 protein. In the table there are a few hundred thousand distinct CDR3 sequences, 39% of which are singletons. Aged 18 to 65, the patients with hyperthyroidism had under 2 months' duration and were newly diagnosed. Uncontrolled infections, pregnancy, lactation or other autoimmune diseases led to patient exclusion. Notes on this clonotype: Its antigen remains unidentified.

Germline loops: CDR1 MDHEN, CDR2 SYDVKM. The CDR3 has 16 amino acids. Trimming cost V 5 bases and J 5 bases, with 22 bases left between them. Regarding the study as a whole: Most thyroid clonotypes expanded beyond 0.001 frequency were also found in blood.

The sequenced sample consisted of peripheral blood or thyroid tissue (not recorded which). The receptor was isolated from an adult man with Graves' hyperthyroidism. This chain links TRBV28 with TRBJ2-7, with D possibly matching TRBD1 (6 bases). This CDR3 reads CASSPPSGTPGHEQYF. The CDR3 region has the DNA TGTGCCAGCAGTCCCCCTTCCGGGACACCGGGCCACGAGCAGTACTTC.